These 19 T cell receptor beta chains share one sample of origin, sequenced in a study of shared clonotypes between healthy human individuals. Produced via immunoSEQ multiplex PCR; TCRdb's table is partial and in-frame only. The sample comprises about 1 million clones, around 78% of which are singletons, and more than 0.5% rests with the top ten. The sequenced sample consisted of memory CD4+ T cells from PBMCs. Noted subset: CD45RA-negative fraction. The receptor set was obtained from a man aged 18 to 30 in good health. Some clones in this sample may be carry-over from other donors' samples.

Here the CDR3 DNA reads TGTGCCAGCAGTTTGGCACTCCCCACAAAAGGCTACACCTTC. Its protein is CASSLALPTKGYTF. The V call is TRBV6-6, the J call TRBJ1-2, with D unclear. Looked up from germline, CDR1 is MNHNY and CDR2 is SVGAGI (reference sequence). V was pared by 4 bases and J by 8 bases, with 17 bases between. This CDR3 is built from 14 residues.

The rearrangement joins TRBV27 to TRBJ2-6; possibly TRBD1 for D (6 bases). Germline values: CDR1 MNHEY, CDR2 SMNVEV (reference sequence). The CDR3 is 19 amino acids. Trimming removed 5 bases from V and 0 bases from J, with 20 bases in between. CDR3 sequence (DNA): TGTGCCAGCAGTCTTCGGTGGGGCAGGGACAACTCTGGGGCCAACGTCCTGACTTTC. Its translation is CASSLRWGRDNSGANVLTF. Full variable domain (missing parts from reference TRBV27 and TRBJ2-6): EAQVTQNPRYLITVTGKKLTVTCSQNMNHEYMSWYRQDPGLGLRQIYYSMNVEVTDKGDVPEGYKVSRKEKRNFPLILESPSPNQTSLYFCASSLRWGRDNSGANVLTFGAGSRLTVL.

V is TRBV5-1 and J is TRBJ2-7; D may match TRBD1 or TRBD2 (5 bases each). This CDR3 has 18 residues. Trimming cost V 0 bases and J 0 bases, with 19 bases left between them. The germline V gene encodes CDR1 SGHRS and CDR2 YFSETQ. The CDR3 is CASSLEPRERRSSYEQYF. Written as DNA, the CDR3 is TGCGCCAGCAGCTTGGAGCCCAGGGAGCGGCGAAGCTCCTACGAGCAGTACTTC.

This rearrangement joins TRBV25-1 to TRBJ1-5; D remains ambiguous. The length of the CDR3 is 13 residues. Per the germline V gene, CDR1 is MGHDK and CDR2 is SYGVNS. V shed 6 bases and J shed 4 bases, with 10 bases lying between them. CDR3 region: CASRATENQPQHF. The CDR3 DNA reads as TGTGCCAGCAGGGCGACGGAGAATCAGCCCCAGCATTTT.

This clone has a single count. The genes are TRBV5-4 and TRBJ2-5; the D gene is possibly TRBD1 (6 bases). The CDR3 spans 14 residues. Per germline, CDR1 SGHNT and CDR2 YYREEE (reference sequence). Trimming removed 0 bases from V and 7 bases from J, with 13 bases in between. The CDR3 loop is CASSLDRAVVTQYF. In nucleotides, the CDR3 is TGTGCCAGCAGCTTGGACAGGGCGGTCGTGACCCAGTACTTC.

The chain employs TRBV28 and TRBJ2-1; the match to TRBD2 covers 9 bases. Germline V gene data show CDR1 as MDHEN and CDR2 as SYDVKM. Trimming removed 5 bases from V and 4 bases from J; junction bases left unmatched: 9. This CDR3 comprises 16 residues. The CDR3 is CASSQMGTSRYNEQFF. The CDR3 nucleotides read TGTGCCAGCAGTCAAATGGGGACTAGCAGATACAATGAGCAGTTCTTC. Looking up the rest from reference TRBV28 and TRBJ2-1 gives the full variable domain: DVKVTQSSRYLVKRTGEKVFLECVQDMDHENMFWYRQDPGLGLRLIYFSYDVKMKEKGDIPEGYSVSREKKERFSLILESASTNQTSMYLCASSQMGTSRYNEQFFGPGTRLTVL.

This clone was seen once. The rearrangement uses TRBV28 and TRBJ2-5; D not resolved. V dropped 2 bases and J dropped 1 base, with 5 bases sitting between them. Germline CDR1 MDHEN, CDR2 SYDVKM. The CDR3 consists of 13 residues. CDR3 DNA sequence: TGTGCCAGCAGTTTAGCGGCCCAAGAGACCCAGTACTTC. Protein product: CASSLAAQETQYF.

Regarding this clone: This specimen includes other DNA sequences encoding the same CDR3. The V gene is TRBV18, the J gene TRBJ1-1; no reliable D call. Germline loops: CDR1 KGHSH, CDR2 LQKENI. V shed 1 base and J shed 1 base, with 7 bases lying between them. This CDR3 comprises 14 residues. The CDR3 reads CASSPLGSNTEAFF. DNA of the CDR3: TGTGCCAGCTCACCACTGGGGTCGAACACTGAAGCTTTCTTT.

This chain connects TRBV29-1 to TRBJ2-5; 9 nucleotides match TRBD1. This CDR3 is built from 13 residues. In germline, CDR1 is SQVTM, CDR2 ANQGSEA. V was clipped by 8 bases and J by 5 bases; unmatched bases: 9. The CDR3 is CSSQDRGVETQYF. CDR3 sequence (DNA): TGCAGCTCCCAGGACAGGGGAGTGGAGACCCAGTACTTC.

A note on this clone: The same CDR3 also results from other DNA sequences found in this sample. The V and J genes are TRBV20-1 and TRBJ1-1; D unresolved. The V and J ends lost 6 bases and 2 bases respectively, with 7 bases between them. The CDR3 sequence is 11 residues long. From germline, CDR1 is DFQATT and CDR2 SNEGSKA (reference sequence). The CDR3 here is CSAKGNTEAFF. As DNA, the CDR3 is TGCAGTGCCAAAGGTAACACTGAAGCTTTCTTT.

This clone was counted between two and nine times. V gene TRBV10-3 combines with J gene TRBJ1-1; 8 bases are shared with TRBD1. The germline V gene encodes CDR1 ENHRY and CDR2 SYGVKD. This CDR3 comprises 12 residues. The junction had 0 bases not matched to a gene; V was cut back by 6 bases and J by 3 bases. DNA of the CDR3: TGTGCCATCAGGGACAGGGACACTGAAGCTTTCTTT. Its protein product is CAIRDRDTEAFF.

Worth noting for this clone: This CDR3 is also generated by other DNA sequences in the sample. CDR3 sequence reads: CASTDRGRNTIYF. CDR3 sequence (DNA): TGTGCCAGTACGGACAGGGGGCGAAACACCATATATTTT. The chain uses TRBV19 and TRBJ1-3; 11 positions agree with TRBD1. Trimming took 7 bases from V and 5 from J; bases not matched to a gene: 1. Germline V gene data show CDR1 as LNHDA and CDR2 as SQIVND (reference sequence). The CDR3 has 13 amino acids.

V gene TRBV27 combines with J gene TRBJ2-3; D gene unclear. V lost 5 bases and J lost 6, with 9 bases in between. The CDR3 totals 12 residues. CDR1 is MNHEY and CDR2 is SMNVEV in the germline V gene (reference sequence). CDR3 sequence: CASSVSRDTQYF. The CDR3 nucleotides are TGTGCCAGCAGTGTCTCTCGGGATACGCAGTATTTT.

This clone appeared a few times. This chain joins TRBV5-4 and TRBJ2-7; 8 bases are shared with TRBD1. Trimming at V came to 4 bases and at J to 4 bases, leaving 7 bases not matched to a gene. The CDR3 sequence is 14 residues long. In germline, CDR1 is SGHNT, CDR2 YYREEE (reference sequence). The CDR3 bases are TGTGCCAGCAGCAATGACAGGGGCGGGTACGAGCAGTACTTC. Encoded protein: CASSNDRGGYEQYF.

The chain carries TRBV25-1 and TRBJ1-6, with D perhaps TRBD1 (6 bases). V was cut by 2 bases and J by 7 bases, with 12 bases left in between. CDR3 length: 15 residues. From germline, CDR1 is MGHDK and CDR2 SYGVNS. The DNA for the CDR3 is TGTGCCAGCAGTGAAGAGGGGGGCCGGAATTCACCCCTCCACTTT. It yields the protein CASSEEGGRNSPLHF.

The rearrangement links TRBV7-2 to TRBJ2-5; perhaps TRBD2 as D (5 bases). CDR3 length: 16 residues. Trimming left V 8 bases short and J 0 bases short, with 19 bases between. CDR1 and CDR2 (germline): SGHTA, FQGNSA. The CDR3 DNA reads TGTGCCAGCTCTAAGCGGATCTCCACTTACCAAGAGACCCAGTACTTC. Protein sequence: CASSKRISTYQETQYF.

This chain joins TRBV21-1 and TRBJ1-2; the table's D call, TRBD1, has no DNA check behind it. TRBV21-1 is shown as a pseudogene. The length of the CDR3 is 17 residues. This chain's CDR3 is CASSKGLQGPPNYGYTF. The DNA of the CDR3 is TGTGCCAGCAGCAAAGGCTTACAGGGGCCCCCAAACTATGGCTACACCTTC.

V usage is TRBV14 and J usage is TRBJ2-7; 10 positions match TRBD2. Unmatched junction bases numbered 12, after V lost 4 bases and J lost 0 bases. This CDR3 is built from 18 residues. Per the germline V gene, CDR1 is SGHDN and CDR2 is FVKESK. CDR3 DNA: TGTGCCAGCAGCCCCTTTCTAGCGGGAGCCCCTGGCTCCTACGAGCAGTACTTC. It is translated as CASSPFLAGAPGSYEQYF.

The V gene is TRBV7-2, the J gene TRBJ2-7; D perhaps matches TRBD1 (6 bases). Germline values: CDR1 SGHTA, CDR2 FQGNSA. The V end was cut by 2 bases, the J end by 5 bases, with 7 bases between. The CDR3 runs to 12 residues. CDR3 protein: CASSLSGDEQYF. The CDR3 DNA is TGTGCCAGCAGCTTATCAGGGGACGAGCAGTACTTC. Based on the CDR3 plus reference TRBV7-2 and TRBJ2-7, the full variable domain is GAGVSQSPSNKVTEKGKDVELRCDPISGHTALYWYRQSLGQGLEFLIYFQGNSAPDKSGLPSDRFSAERTGGSVSTLTIQRTQQEDSAVYLCASSLSGDEQYFGPGTRLTVT.